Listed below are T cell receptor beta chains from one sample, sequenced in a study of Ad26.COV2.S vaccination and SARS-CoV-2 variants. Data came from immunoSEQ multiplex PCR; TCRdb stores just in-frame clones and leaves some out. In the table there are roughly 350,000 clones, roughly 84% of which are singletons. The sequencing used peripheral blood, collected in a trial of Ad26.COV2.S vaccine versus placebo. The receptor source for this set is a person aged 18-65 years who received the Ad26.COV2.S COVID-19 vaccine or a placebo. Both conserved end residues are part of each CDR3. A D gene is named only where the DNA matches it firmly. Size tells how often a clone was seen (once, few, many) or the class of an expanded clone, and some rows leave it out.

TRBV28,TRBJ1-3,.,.,CASISAWGSGNTIYF,TGTGCCAGCATCAGTGCATGGGGGTCTGGAAACACCATATATTTT
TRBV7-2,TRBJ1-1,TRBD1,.,CASSFLMGQGDTEAFF,TGTGCCAGCAGCTTCCTGATGGGACAGGGGGACACTGAAGCTTTCTTT
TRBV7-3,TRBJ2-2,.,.,CASSDTGELFF,TGTGCCAGCAGCGACACCGGGGAGCTGTTTTTT
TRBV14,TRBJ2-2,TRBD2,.,CASSPGTINTGELFF,TGTGCCAGCAGTCCCGGGACTATCAACACCGGGGAGCTGTTTTTT
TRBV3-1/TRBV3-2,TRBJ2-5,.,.,CASSQEGASPGAQYF,TGTGCCAGCAGCCAAGAAGGGGCTAGCCCTGGGGCCCAGTACTTC
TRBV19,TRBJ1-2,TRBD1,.,CASSSRGQGYGYTF,TGTGCCAGTAGTAGTAGGGGGCAAGGCTATGGCTACACCTTC
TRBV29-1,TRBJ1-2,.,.,CSVVQESVFGYTF,TGCAGCGTTGTACAGGAAAGTGTCTTTGGCTACACCTTC
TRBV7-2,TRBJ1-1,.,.,CASSLGPKNTEAFF,TGTGCCAGCAGCTTAGGTCCGAAGAACACTGAAGCTTTCTTT
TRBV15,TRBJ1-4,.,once,CATRNSGTTNEKLFF,TGTGCCACCAGAAACAGTGGGACAACTAATGAAAAACTGTTTTTT
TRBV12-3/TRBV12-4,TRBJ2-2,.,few,CASSFDTGELFF,TGTGCCAGCAGTTTTGATACCGGGGAGCTGTTTTTT
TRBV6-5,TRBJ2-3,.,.,CASGSGRFTDTQYF,TGTGCCAGCGGGTCCGGCCGCTTCACAGATACGCAGTATTTT
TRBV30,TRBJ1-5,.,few,CAWSVLGDSNQPQHF,TGTGCCTGGAGTGTACTCGGGGATAGCAATCAGCCCCAGCATTTT
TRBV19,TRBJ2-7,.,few,CASSVGSSYEQYF,TGTGCCAGTAGCGTCGGTAGCTCCTACGAGCAGTACTTC
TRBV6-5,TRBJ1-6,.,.,CASSETYSPLHF,TGTGCCAGCAGCGAGACCTATTCACCCCTCCACTTT
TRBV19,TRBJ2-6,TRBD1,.,CASRTGSGANVLTF,TGTGCCAGCCGGACAGGCTCTGGGGCCAACGTCCTGACTTTC
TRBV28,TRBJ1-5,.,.,CATTTRTEGNQPQHF,TGTGCCACCACGACTCGGACAGAGGGCAATCAGCCCCAGCATTTT
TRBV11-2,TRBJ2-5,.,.,CASSYPRQATQETQYF,TGTGCCAGCAGCTACCCCCGACAGGCGACACAAGAGACCCAGTACTTC
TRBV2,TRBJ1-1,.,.,CASSELGHQNTEAFF,TGTGCCAGCAGTGAACTAGGACACCAGAACACTGAAGCTTTCTTT
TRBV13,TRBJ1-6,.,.,CASRDPGHYNSPLHF,TGTGCCAGCAGGGACCCCGGACACTATAATTCACCCCTCCACTTT
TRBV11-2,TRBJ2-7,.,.,CASSLGPNTGREQYF,TGTGCCAGCAGCTTAGGCCCTAATACAGGGCGCGAGCAGTACTTC
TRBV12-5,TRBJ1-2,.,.,CASGNGNQGNYGYTF,TGTGCTAGTGGAAACGGGAACCAAGGGAACTATGGCTACACCTTC
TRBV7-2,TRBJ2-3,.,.,CASSLQLDRTDTQYF,TGTGCCAGCAGTCTCCAACTAGACCGCACAGATACGCAGTATTTT
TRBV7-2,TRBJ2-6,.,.,CASSLGLGFGANVLTF,TGTGCCAGCAGCTTAGGTCTGGGGTTCGGGGCCAACGTCCTGACTTTC
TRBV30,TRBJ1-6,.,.,CAWSVGTSYNSPLHF,TGTGCCTGGAGTGTAGGGACCTCCTATAATTCACCCCTCCACTTT
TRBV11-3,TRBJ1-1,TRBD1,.,CASSLQGENTEAFF,TGTGCCAGCAGCTTACAGGGGGAGAACACTGAAGCTTTCTTT
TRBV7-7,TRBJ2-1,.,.,CASSPEGGAYNEQFF,TGTGCTAGCAGCCCCGAGGGGGGGGCCTATAATGAGCAGTTCTTC
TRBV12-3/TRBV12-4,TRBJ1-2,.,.,CASSLGSTYGYTF,TGTGCCAGCAGTTTAGGGAGTACCTATGGCTACACCTTC
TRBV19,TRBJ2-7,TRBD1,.,CASSVRDRGYEQYF,TGTGCCAGTAGTGTCCGGGACAGAGGCTACGAGCAGTACTTC
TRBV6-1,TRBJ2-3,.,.,CASSEGYTTDTQYF,TGTGCCAGCAGTGAAGGCTATACCACAGATACGCAGTATTTT
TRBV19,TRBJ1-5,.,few,CASSTQIISNQPQHF,TGTGCCAGTAGTACGCAGATAATTAGCAATCAGCCCCAGCATTTT
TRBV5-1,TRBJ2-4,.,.,CASSLTGALAKNIQYF,TGCGCCAGCAGCCTGACAGGAGCTCTAGCCAAAAACATTCAGTACTTC
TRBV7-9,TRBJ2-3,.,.,CASSLKADNTDTQYF,TGTGCCAGCAGCTTAAAAGCGGACAACACAGATACGCAGTATTTT
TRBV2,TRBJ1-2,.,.,CASHVDRSNYGYTF,TGTGCCAGCCATGTCGACCGTTCTAACTATGGCTACACCTTC
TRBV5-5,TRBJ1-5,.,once,CASSFSGSPSNQPQHF,TGTGCCAGCAGCTTTTCGGGCAGCCCTAGCAATCAGCCCCAGCATTTT
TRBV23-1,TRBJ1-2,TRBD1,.,CASSRQGPHYGYTF,TGCGCCAGCAGTCGACAGGGCCCTCACTATGGCTACACCTTC
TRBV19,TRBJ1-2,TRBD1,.,CASHRGNYGYTF,TGTGCCAGTCACAGGGGGAACTATGGCTACACCTTC
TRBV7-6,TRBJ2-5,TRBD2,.,CASSPRLAGLQETQYF,TGTGCCAGCAGCCCGCGACTAGCGGGACTCCAAGAGACCCAGTACTTC
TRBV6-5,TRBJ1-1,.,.,CASSYMNTEAFF,TGTGCCAGCAGTTACATGAACACTGAAGCTTTCTTT
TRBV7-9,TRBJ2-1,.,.,CASSFGLGEQFF,TGTGCCAGCAGCTTTGGTTTAGGTGAGCAGTTCTTC
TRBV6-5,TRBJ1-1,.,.,CASIGTVEAFF,TGTGCCAGCATCGGGACTGTTGAAGCTTTCTTT
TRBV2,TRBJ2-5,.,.,CASSEDRPKRYF,TGTGCCAGCAGTGAGGACAGACCCAAGAGGTACTTC
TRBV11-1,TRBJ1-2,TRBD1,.,CASSPRDSLYGYTF,TGTGCCAGCAGCCCACGGGACAGCCTTTATGGCTACACCTTC
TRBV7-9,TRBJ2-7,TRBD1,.,CASSPRQGVYEQYF,TGTGCCAGCAGCCCCCGACAGGGGGTGTACGAGCAGTACTTC
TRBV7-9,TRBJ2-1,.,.,CASSFEAGYNEQFF,TGTGCCAGCAGCTTTGAAGCCGGCTACAATGAGCAGTTCTTC
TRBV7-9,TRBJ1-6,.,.,CASSLLGRNNSPLHF,TGTGCCAGCAGCTTACTAGGGAGGAATAATTCACCCCTCCACTTT
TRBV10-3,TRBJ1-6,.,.,CATVAADNSPLHF,TGTGCCACCGTCGCAGCGGATAATTCACCCCTCCACTTT
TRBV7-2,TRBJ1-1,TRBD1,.,CASSQGGWEPEAFF,TGTGCCAGCAGCCAGGGGGGCTGGGAACCTGAAGCTTTCTTT
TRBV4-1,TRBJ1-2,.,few,CASSQQVDYGYTF,TGCGCCAGCAGCCAGCAGGTGGACTATGGCTACACCTTC
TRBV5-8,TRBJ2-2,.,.,CASSPEGGVAGELFF,TGTGCCAGCAGCCCCGAAGGAGGGGTTGCCGGGGAGCTGTTTTTT
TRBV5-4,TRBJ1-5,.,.,CASSLGGGGSNQPQHF,TGTGCCAGCAGCTTGGGTGGAGGGGGTAGCAATCAGCCCCAGCATTTT
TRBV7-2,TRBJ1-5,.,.,CASSLVADSNQPQHF,TGTGCCAGCAGCTTAGTTGCCGACAGTAATCAGCCCCAGCATTTT
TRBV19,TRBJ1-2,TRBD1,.,CASKVDRGDYGYTF,TGTGCCAGTAAAGTCGACAGGGGGGACTATGGCTACACCTTC
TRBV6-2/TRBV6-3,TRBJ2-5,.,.,CASSPYLKGTQYF,TGTGCCAGCAGCCCATACCTGAAGGGGACCCAGTACTTC
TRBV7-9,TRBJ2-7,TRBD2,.,CASSSGLFEQYF,TGTGCCAGCAGCTCGGGACTATTCGAGCAGTACTTC
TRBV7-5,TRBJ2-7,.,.,CARSLVGDTGKNEQYF,TGTGCCAGAAGCTTAGTGGGGGATACGGGGAAGAACGAGCAGTACTTC